The 25 T cell receptor beta chains below were found in one sample sequenced in a study of cytomegalovirus exposure and HLA in healthy donors. In the PCR, 60 Vbeta and 13 Jbeta primers were used. Clones were sequenced by immunoSEQ multiplex PCR, and TCRdb holds only the in-frame ones, with some missing. Here the sample spans 98,000 or so clones, around 10% being singletons. Material: PBMCs. The receptors were sampled from a man aged 35-49 years in good health and CMV-seropositive.

This clone was detected only a few times. The chain employs TRBV18 and TRBJ1-4, with 7 bases lining up with TRBD1. This CDR3 spans 15 amino acids. From germline, CDR1 is KGHSH and CDR2 LQKENI. Trimming cost V 1 base and J 6 bases; bases outside gene matches: 5. CDR3 sequence (DNA): TGTGCCAGCTCACCACAACCAACAGGGGATGAAAAACTGTTTTTT. This codes for CASSPQPTGDEKLFF.

The table lists this clone with a few counts. V usage is TRBV21-1 and J usage is TRBJ2-1; TRBD1 is taken as the D call from the table, unchecked against the DNA. TRBV21-1 is tagged as a pseudogene. There are 14 residues in the CDR3. CDR3 protein: CASSKQNRRHEQFF. The CDR3 nucleotides are TGTGCCAGCAGCAAACAAAACAGGCGCCATGAGCAGTTCTTC.

As to this clone: Additional DNA sequences in this sample encode the identical CDR3. The chain joins TRBV20-1 to TRBJ2-7; 7 positions agree with TRBD1. The V gene end was trimmed by 5 bases and the J gene end by 3 bases; junction bases not matched to a gene: 1. CDR1 is DFQATT and CDR2 is SNEGSKA in the germline V gene (reference sequence). CDR3 length: 11 residues. The CDR3 region is CSARQGYEQYF. The CDR3 DNA sequence: TGCAGTGCTCGACAGGGCTACGAGCAGTACTTC.

The gene calls are TRBV19 and TRBJ2-7; no definite D call. The CDR3 runs 14 residues. Germline values: CDR1 LNHDA, CDR2 SQIVND (reference sequence). V gave up 6 bases and J gave up 3 bases, with 15 bases separating them. The CDR3 here is CASSFLHPNYEQYF. CDR3 bases: TGTGCCAGTAGCTTTTTACACCCGAACTACGAGCAGTACTTC.

There are a few counts of this clone. The gene calls are TRBV7-9 and TRBJ2-1, with 7 nucleotides matching TRBD1. Germline V gene data show CDR1 as SEHNR and CDR2 as FQNEAQ (reference sequence). Trimming took 1 base from V and 10 from J; bases not matched to a gene: 7. There are 14 residues in the CDR3. The CDR3 DNA reads as TGTGCCAGCAGCTTAGTCGGCCAGGGGGTCGAGCAGTTCTTC. Protein: CASSLVGQGVEQFF.

This clone was seen more than once but under ten times. This chain connects TRBV28 to TRBJ1-4; 7 nucleotides agree with TRBD1. With V trimmed by 4 bases and J by 0 bases, 5 bases remained unmatched. The CDR3 extends over 16 amino acids. Germline values: CDR1 MDHEN, CDR2 SYDVKM. The CDR3 reads CASSSQGGSTNEKLFF. The CDR3 DNA reads as TGTGCCAGCAGTTCTCAGGGGGGTTCAACTAATGAAAAACTGTTTTTT.

On this clone: At one end the junction does not follow the germline gene, possibly because of a read error. The chain has TRBV11-2 and TRBJ1-1; maybe TRBD1 (5 bases). This CDR3 has 12 amino acids. Germline V lookup: CDR1 SGHAT, CDR2 FQNNGV. CDR3 amino acids: CTSILSSGGAFF. The CDR3 DNA follows: TGTACCAGCATCCTTAGTTCGGGGGGAGCTTTCTTT. Using reference TRBV11-2 and TRBJ1-1 for the parts outside the CDR3, the full variable domain is EAGVAQSPRYKIIEKRQSVAFWCNPISGHATLYWYQQILGQGPKLLIQFQNNGVVDDSQLPKDRFSAERLKGVDSTLKIQPAKLEDSAVYLCTSILSSGGAFFGQGTRLTVV.

As to this clone: The junction does not match germline at one end; this may be a read error. This chain joins TRBV4-3 and TRBJ2-3; 12 bases are a match to TRBD2. This CDR3 contains 16 residues. Germline V gives CDR1 LGHNA, CDR2 YSLEER. The CDR3 coding sequence is TGCGACAGCAGCCAATATCTAGCGGGAGGGGCAGATACGAAGTATTTT. As protein: CDSSQYLAGGADTKYF.

The rearrangement links TRBV10-3 to TRBJ2-7, with 8 bases aligning to TRBD2. The V segment lost 11 bases and the J segment 5 bases; nucleotides outside the gene matches: 11. Germline CDR1 reads ENHRY; CDR2 reads SYGVKD. The CDR3 runs to 13 residues. The CDR3 DNA reads as TGTGCCGTACTAGCGGAAGAACAGAACGAGCAGTACTTC. Its protein is CAVLAEEQNEQYF.

In its sample, this clone was seen a few times. The chain uses TRBV29-1 and TRBJ2-3, with D possibly TRBD2 on 6 matching bases. Germline values: CDR1 SQVTM, CDR2 ANQGSEA. With 3 bases removed from V and 8 bases from J, the gap between germline ends came to 18 bases. The CDR3 is 14 residues long. CDR3 residues: CSVENSGLRGTQYF. As DNA, the CDR3 is TGCAGCGTTGAGAATAGCGGACTTCGGGGTACGCAGTATTTT.

The chain couples TRBV10-3 to TRBJ2-1; TRBD2 agrees at 8 bases. J lost 7 bases, V lost 6 bases, and 2 bases had no gene match. CDR1 and CDR2 from the germline V gene are ENHRY and SYGVKD. CDR3 size: 12 residues. The CDR3: CAISGTRNEQFF. CDR3 sequence (DNA): TGTGCCATCAGCGGGACTAGGAATGAGCAGTTCTTC.

The chain uses TRBV18 and TRBJ2-5, with D possibly TRBD1 on 5 matching bases. This CDR3 spans 15 amino acids. Germline-derived CDR1 and CDR2 are KGHSH and LQKENI. Trimming shortened V by 1 base and J by 4 bases, and 13 bases separated the two germline ends. CDR3 bases: TGTGCCAGCTCACCACGATTGACAGAGCGAGAGACCCAGTACTTC. Translation gives CASSPRLTERETQYF.

This clone was detected a few times. V gene TRBV7-9 combines with J gene TRBJ1-3, with D uncertain. The CDR3 loop spans 17 amino acids. The V end lost 2 bases, the J end lost 4 bases, and 18 bases lay between the germline ends. Per the germline V gene, CDR1 is SEHNR and CDR2 is FQNEAQ (reference sequence). This chain's CDR3 is CASSLPGRGFGGNTIYF. For the CDR3, the DNA is TGTGCCAGCAGCTTACCGGGCCGCGGGTTTGGCGGAAACACCATATATTTT.

V gene TRBV28 combines with J gene TRBJ1-1; 8 bases fit TRBD1. Germline CDR1 is MDHEN and CDR2 is SYDVKM. V was pared by 1 base and J by 4 bases, with 8 bases of the junction left unmatched. This CDR3 spans 16 amino acids. CDR3 protein: CASSLYARGLTTEAFF. CDR3 DNA: TGTGCCAGCAGTTTATATGCCAGGGGGCTTACCACTGAAGCTTTCTTT.

The CDR3 loop reads CASSIGTGGLETQYF. The CDR3 DNA reads as TGTGCCAGTAGTATTGGGACAGGGGGGTTGGAGACCCAGTACTTC. The V gene is TRBV19, the J gene TRBJ2-5; TRBD1 matches at 11 bases. J lost 5 bases, V lost 3 bases, and 5 bases had no gene match. The CDR3 runs 15 residues. Germline loops: CDR1 LNHDA, CDR2 SQIVND (reference sequence).

This clone has only a few counts. The V call is TRBV5-6, the J call TRBJ2-7; no clear D. CDR1 is SGHDT, CDR2 YYEEEE, per germline. The CDR3 runs to 11 residues. The V end lost 5 bases, the J end lost 4 bases, and 7 bases lay between the germline ends. CDR3 DNA sequence: TGTGCCAGCAGTTACTCGTACGAGCAGTACTTC. Residues: CASSYSYEQYF.

Only a few counts were recorded for this clone. V and J are TRBV4-1 and TRBJ1-3; maybe TRBD1 (5 bases). CDR3 length: 15 residues. Germline V gives CDR1 MGHRA, CDR2 YSYEKL. With 2 bases removed from V and 5 bases from J, the gap between germline ends came to 13 bases. DNA of the CDR3: TGCGCCAGCAGCCAATTGGGCCAGGGAAGAAACACCATATATTTT. Its translation is CASSQLGQGRNTIYF.

This clone appeared a single time. The chain is built from TRBV7-2 and TRBJ2-3, with TRBD1 as a possible D gene (6 bases). With 4 bases removed from V and 5 bases from J, the gap between germline ends came to 13 bases. Germline V gene data show CDR1 as SGHTA and CDR2 as FQGNSA. There are 14 residues in the CDR3. CDR3 loop: CASSSDLRGDTQYF. For the CDR3, the DNA is TGTGCCAGCAGCTCCGACCTCAGGGGAGATACGCAGTATTTT.

This clone was counted between two and nine times. Other DNA variants within this sample encode the same CDR3. The gene calls are TRBV7-3 and TRBJ1-2; D remains ambiguous. Germline V CDR1 and CDR2: SGHTA, FQGTGA. V dropped 0 bases and J dropped 3 bases, with 5 bases sitting between them. This CDR3 region has 13 residues. For the CDR3, the DNA is TGTGCCAGCAGCTTAACAGCCGACTATGGCTACACCTTC. Protein: CASSLTADYGYTF. Complete variable domain (other parts from reference TRBV7-3 and TRBJ1-2): GAGVSQTPSNKVTEKGKYVELRCDPISGHTALYWYRQSLGQGPEFLIYFQGTGAADDSGLPNDRFFAVRPEGSVSTLKIQRTERGDSAVYLCASSLTADYGYTFGSGTRLTVV.

J is TRBJ2-1 and V is TRBV7-9; 8 bases agree with TRBD2. Germline values: CDR1 SEHNR, CDR2 FQNEAQ (reference sequence). The CDR3 has 15 amino acids. The junction had 7 bases not matched to a gene; V was cut back by 5 bases and J by 4 bases. Written as DNA, the CDR3 is TGTGCCAGCAGCCGCATAGCGGGATTATACAATGAGCAGTTCTTC. Translation gives CASSRIAGLYNEQFF.

J is TRBJ2-3 and V is TRBV6-6, with a weak D call TRBD2 (6 bases). Germline CDR1 MNHNY, CDR2 SVGAGI (reference sequence). This CDR3 region has 11 residues. The germline V and J ends were trimmed by 8 bases and 6 bases, with 9 bases remaining between them. The CDR3 sequence is CASGGRDTQYF. The CDR3 region has the DNA TGTGCCAGCGGGGGGAGGGATACGCAGTATTTT.

The V call is TRBV19, the J call TRBJ1-3; D is undetermined. Germline CDR1 is LNHDA and CDR2 is SQIVND (reference sequence). Trimming took off 5 bases at V and 0 bases at J, with 11 bases between the two ends. The CDR3 length is 15 residues. CDR3 loop: CASSPNTNSGNTIYF. CDR3 sequence (DNA): TGTGCCAGTAGTCCAAACACAAACTCTGGAAACACCATATATTTT.

There are a few counts of this clone. The chain combines TRBV4-1 with TRBJ1-1, with D perhaps TRBD1 (5 bases). The CDR3 sequence is 15 residues long. The germline V and J ends were trimmed by 4 bases and 1 base, with 13 bases remaining between them. Germline V CDR1 and CDR2: MGHRA, YSYEKL. This chain's CDR3 is CASSPREGQNTEAFF. DNA for the CDR3: TGCGCCAGCAGCCCTAGGGAGGGGCAGAACACTGAAGCTTTCTTT.

This chain uses TRBV27 with TRBJ2-2, with TRBD2 matching 12 bases. The CDR3 consists of 16 residues. Germline CDR1 is MNHEY and CDR2 is SMNVEV (reference sequence). V shed 5 bases and J 4 bases; nucleotides not matched to a gene: 5. The CDR3 region has the DNA TGTGCCAGCAGTCTTGGACTAGCGGGAATCACCGGGGAGCTGTTTTTT. Translating gives CASSLGLAGITGELFF.

The genes are TRBV2 and TRBJ1-2; TRBD1 is a possible D gene (5 bases). The V gene's germline CDR1 is SNHLY and CDR2 FYNNEI. The CDR3 spans 12 residues. The V end lost 5 bases, the J end lost 4 bases, and 8 bases lay between the germline ends. The CDR3 is CASSPDSYGYTF. CDR3 sequence (DNA): TGTGCCAGCAGTCCAGACAGCTATGGCTACACCTTC.